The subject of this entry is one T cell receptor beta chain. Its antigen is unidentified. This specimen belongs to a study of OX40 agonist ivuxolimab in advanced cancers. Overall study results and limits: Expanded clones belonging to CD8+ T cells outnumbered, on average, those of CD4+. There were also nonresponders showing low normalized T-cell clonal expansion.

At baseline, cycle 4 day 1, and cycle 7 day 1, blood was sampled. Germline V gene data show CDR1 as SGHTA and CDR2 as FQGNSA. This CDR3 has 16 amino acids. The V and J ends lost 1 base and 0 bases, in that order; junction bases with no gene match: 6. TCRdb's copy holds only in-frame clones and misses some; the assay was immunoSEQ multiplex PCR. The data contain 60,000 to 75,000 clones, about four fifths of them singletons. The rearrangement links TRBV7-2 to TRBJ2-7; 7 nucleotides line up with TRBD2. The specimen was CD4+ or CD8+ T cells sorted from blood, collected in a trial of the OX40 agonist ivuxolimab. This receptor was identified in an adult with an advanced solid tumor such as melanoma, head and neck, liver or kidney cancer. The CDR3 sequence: CASSLGLAEPSYEQYF. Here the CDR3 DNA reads TGTGCCAGCAGCTTAGGGCTAGCGGAGCCCTCCTACGAGCAGTACTTC.